The next 5 T cell receptor beta chains were all read from a single sample in a study of early stage breast cancer tumors. Profiled with immunoSEQ multiplex PCR; TCRdb holds only in-frame clones, not every one. The sample shows around 78,000 clones, 70% to 85% of them seen only once. Material: blood. The receptors were gathered from a person aged 55 to 69 with breast cancer.

V usage is TRBV5-4 and J usage is TRBJ2-7; the D is unclear. This CDR3 is 11 amino acids long. Germline lookup yields CDR1 SGHNT and CDR2 YYREEE (reference sequence). Trimming shortened V by 3 bases and J by 4 bases, and 5 bases separated the two germline ends. The CDR3: CASSSPYEQYF. The DNA of the CDR3 is TGTGCCAGCAGCTCACCTTACGAGCAGTACTTC.

This clone has more than one count but fewer than ten. The genes are TRBV28 and TRBJ1-2, with TRBD1 matching 12 bases. The germline V gene encodes CDR1 MDHEN and CDR2 SYDVKM. The trim removed 6 bases at V and 8 bases at J, leaving 10 bases unmatched. This CDR3 comprises 15 residues. The CDR3 loop is CASSRPGQGARGYTF. The CDR3 coding sequence is TGTGCCAGCAGCCGGCCGGGACAGGGGGCGCGAGGCTACACCTTC.

The rearrangement joins TRBV5-1 to TRBJ2-7; D uncertain. CDR1 and CDR2 from the germline V gene are SGHRS and YFSETQ. This CDR3 spans 12 amino acids. V was shortened by 4 bases and J by 0 bases, with 5 bases between the two germline ends. The CDR3 region has the DNA TGCGCCAGCAGCGTTAACTCCTACGAGCAGTACTTC. This encodes CASSVNSYEQYF. The full variable domain, with the rest looked up from reference TRBV5-1 and TRBJ2-7, is KAGVTQTPRYLIKTRGQQVTLSCSPISGHRSVSWYQQTPGQGLQFLFEYFSETQRNKGNFPGRFSGRQFSNSRSEMNVSTLELGDSALYLCASSVNSYEQYFGPGTRLTVT.

This sequence joins TRBV2 and TRBJ2-7; unclear D gene. CDR3 length equals 14 residues. In germline, CDR1 is SNHLY, CDR2 FYNNEI. V was pared by 7 bases and J by 0 bases, with 13 bases between. CDR3 region: CASMVERGSYEQYF. CDR3 DNA: TGTGCCAGCATGGTGGAGAGAGGCTCCTACGAGCAGTACTTC.

The V call is TRBV28, the J call TRBJ2-6; 8 bases line up with TRBD1. CDR1 and CDR2 from the germline V gene are MDHEN and SYDVKM. V dropped 6 bases and J dropped 3; count of bases not matched to a gene: 1. This CDR3 is built from 14 residues. The CDR3: CASRTGDGANVLTF. The CDR3 nucleotides are TGTGCCAGCAGGACAGGGGATGGGGCCAACGTCCTGACTTTC.